The next 3 T cell receptor beta chains were all read from a single sample in a study of control samples from healthy donors and cancer patients. TCRdb's copy holds only in-frame clones and misses some; the assay was immunoSEQ multiplex PCR. Here the sample spans some 170,000 clones, nearly 96% being singletons. Sequenced input: blood. All receptors come from a woman between 25 and 40 years old in good health.

This clone was seen once. V and J are TRBV18 and TRBJ1-5; 10 bases map to TRBD1. Germline V gene sequence: CDR1 KGHSH, CDR2 LQKENI. The V gene end was trimmed by 2 bases and the J gene end by 9 bases; junction bases not matched to a gene: 4. This CDR3 is built from 14 residues. In DNA, the CDR3 is TGTGCCAGCTCACCAGGACAGGGGGTCCGGCCCCAGCATTTT. Amino acids: CASSPGQGVRPQHF. Using reference TRBV18 and TRBJ1-5 for the parts outside the CDR3, the full variable domain is NAGVMQNPRHLVRRRGQEARLRCSPMKGHSHVYWYRQLPEEGLKFMVYLQKENIIDESGMPKERFSAEFPKEGPSILRIQQVVRGDSAAYFCASSPGQGVRPQHFGDGTRLSIL.

V usage is TRBV7-9 and J usage is TRBJ1-1; TRBD1 is a possible D gene (6 bases). This CDR3 has 16 residues. With 2 bases removed from V and 4 bases from J, the gap between germline ends came to 17 bases. CDR1 and CDR2 from the germline V gene are SEHNR and FQNEAQ (reference sequence). CDR3 amino acids: CASSLSGGVVGTEAFF. The CDR3 DNA reads as TGTGCCAGCAGCTTATCGGGGGGCGTAGTAGGCACTGAAGCTTTCTTT.

The chain carries TRBV19 and TRBJ1-1; D gene uncertain. V gave up 6 bases and J gave up 0 bases, with 11 bases separating them. CDR1 and CDR2 (germline): LNHDA, SQIVND (reference sequence). The CDR3 spans 14 residues. CDR3 DNA: TGTGCCAGTAGCCGAGACACCGTGAACACTGAAGCTTTCTTT. Protein: CASSRDTVNTEAFF. Full variable domain (outside the CDR3, taken from reference TRBV19 and TRBJ1-1): DGGITQSPKYLFRKEGQNVTLSCEQNLNHDAMYWYRQDPGQGLRLIYYSQIVNDFQKGDIAEGYSVSREKKESFPLTVTSAQKNPTAFYLCASSRDTVNTEAFFGQGTRLTVV.